The 9 T cell receptor beta chains below were found in one sample sequenced in a study of blood T cell repertoires in COVID-19. The repertoire was sequenced with immunoSEQ multiplex PCR; TCRdb's copy has only in-frame clones and lacks some. This table holds roughly 100,000 clones, about 86% found once. Sequencing was performed on peripheral blood. Receptors originate from a man older than 75 with acute or convalescent COVID-19.

The J gene is TRBJ2-7, the V gene TRBV6-2 or TRBV6-3, with a tentative D call TRBD2 (6 bases). Germline V gives CDR1 MNHEY, CDR2 SVGEGT. CDR3 size: 16 residues. V lost 4 bases to trimming and J lost 2 bases, with 18 bases between them. The CDR3 region is CASSSRTNNNPYEQYF. DNA for the CDR3: TGTGCCAGCAGTTCCCGGACTAACAATAATCCCTACGAGCAGTACTTC.

This rearrangement joins TRBV4-3 to TRBJ1-1, with 11 bases fitting TRBD1. The CDR3 contains 15 residues. CDR1 LGHNA and CDR2 YSLEER come from the germline V gene. Germline trimming cut 1 base from V and 6 bases from J; bases unmatched to any gene: 4. The chain's CDR3 is CASSQGTGGLAEAFF. The CDR3 nucleotides are TGCGCCAGCAGCCAAGGGACAGGGGGCCTCGCTGAAGCTTTCTTT.

The gene calls are TRBV2 and TRBJ1-5, with 7 bases lining up with TRBD1. J lost 7 bases, V lost 6 bases, and 12 bases had no gene match. The CDR3 runs 15 residues. CDR1 SNHLY and CDR2 FYNNEI come from the germline V gene. CDR3 sequence: CASSGDRGQWQPQHF. Here the CDR3 DNA reads TGTGCCAGCAGCGGGGACAGAGGGCAATGGCAGCCCCAGCATTTT.

The chain recombines TRBV18 with TRBJ1-1; the D is unclear. Trimming took off 4 bases at V and 2 bases at J, with 8 bases between the two ends. Germline lookup yields CDR1 KGHSH and CDR2 LQKENI. The CDR3 loop spans 13 amino acids. The CDR3 region has the DNA TGTGCCAGCTCACGGGCTACAAACACTGAAGCTTTCTTT. It is translated as CASSRATNTEAFF.

The chain combines TRBV2 with TRBJ2-7; 10 bases fit TRBD2. The CDR3 is 15 amino acids. Germline CDR1 reads SNHLY; CDR2 reads FYNNEI. V was pared by 6 bases and J by 5 bases, with 10 bases of the junction left unmatched. This CDR3 is CASRFDLAGVDEQYF. DNA for the CDR3: TGTGCCAGCAGATTCGATCTAGCGGGAGTCGACGAGCAGTACTTC.

The chain is built from TRBV5-1 and TRBJ2-1, with 8 bases lining up with TRBD2. The CDR3 extends over 17 amino acids. The J segment lost 5 bases and the V segment lost 4 bases, leaving 14 bases of the junction unmatched. CDR1 SGHRS and CDR2 YFSETQ come from the germline V gene. CDR3: CASSPRGGRTLNNEQFF. The CDR3 coding sequence is TGCGCCAGCAGCCCCCGGGGCGGGAGGACGCTCAACAATGAGCAGTTCTTC. The full variable domain, completed using reference TRBV5-1 and TRBJ2-1, is KAGVTQTPRYLIKTRGQQVTLSCSPISGHRSVSWYQQTPGQGLQFLFEYFSETQRNKGNFPGRFSGRQFSNSRSEMNVSTLELGDSALYLCASSPRGGRTLNNEQFFGPGTRLTVL.

The chain is built from TRBV7-3 and TRBJ2-1; no clear D gene. The germline V gene has CDR1 SGHTA and CDR2 FQGTGA. The V end was cut by 8 bases, the J end by 8 bases, with 31 bases between. This CDR3 spans 18 amino acids. The CDR3 sequence: CASCFHPLARRDTDEQFF. CDR3 nucleotide sequence: TGTGCCAGCTGTTTCCATCCCCTCGCTCGTCGCGACACCGATGAGCAGTTCTTC.

The rearrangement uses TRBV6-1 and TRBJ1-5; 12 nucleotides line up with TRBD1. Per the germline V gene, CDR1 is MNHNS and CDR2 is SASEGT. The V segment lost 2 bases and the J segment 5 bases; nucleotides outside the gene matches: 7. The CDR3 spans 17 residues. The CDR3 nucleotides are TGTGCCAGCAGTGAATTCGCCGGGACAGGGGGCTATCAGCCCCAGCATTTT. Its translation is CASSEFAGTGGYQPQHF.

This clone has more than one count but fewer than ten. CDR3 coding DNA: TGTGCCAGCAGCCCTCTAGCGGGGACTGAAGTCGGGGAGCTGTTTTTT. Its protein product is CASSPLAGTEVGELFF. The chain joins TRBV7-9 to TRBJ2-2, with TRBD2 identical over 9 bases. Per the germline V gene, CDR1 is SEHNR and CDR2 is FQNEAQ (reference sequence). The length of the CDR3 is 16 residues. Trimming removed 5 bases from V and 7 bases from J; junction bases left unmatched: 11.